A single T cell receptor (beta chain) is shown here with its context. Its antigen is not known. The data were obtained in a study of T cell responses to AZD1222 COVID-19 vaccine. Repertoires were generated with immunoSEQ multiplex PCR, while TCRdb's copy carries only in-frame clones and drops some. The sample records about 84,000 clones, approximately 90% being singletons. Findings and caveats of the study: Spike-specific TCR repertoires showed rising breadth and depth after two AZD1222 doses. None of the repertoires were sampled until the peak T cell response had passed.

The CDR3 runs to 14 residues. Germline V gene data show CDR1 as LNHDA and CDR2 as SQIVND (reference sequence). Trimming left V 7 bases short and J 0 bases short, with 10 bases between. This TCR was recovered from an adult in good health. This material consisted of peripheral blood, taken on day 0 of AZD1222 vaccination. The chain combines TRBV19 with TRBJ1-5; the D is unclear. CDR3 sequence reads: CASTSANSNQPQHF. CDR3 in DNA: TGTGCCAGTACGTCGGCAAATAGCAATCAGCCCCAGCATTTT.